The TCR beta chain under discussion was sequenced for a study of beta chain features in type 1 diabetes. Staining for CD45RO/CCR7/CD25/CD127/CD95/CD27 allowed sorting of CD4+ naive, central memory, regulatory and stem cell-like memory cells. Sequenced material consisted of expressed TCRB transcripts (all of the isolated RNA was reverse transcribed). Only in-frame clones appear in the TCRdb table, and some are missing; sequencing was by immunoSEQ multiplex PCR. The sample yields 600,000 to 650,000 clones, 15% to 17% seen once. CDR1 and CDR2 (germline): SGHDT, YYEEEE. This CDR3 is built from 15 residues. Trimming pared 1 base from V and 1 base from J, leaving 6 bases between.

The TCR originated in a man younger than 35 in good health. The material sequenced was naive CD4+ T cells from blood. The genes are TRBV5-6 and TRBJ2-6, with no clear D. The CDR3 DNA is TGTGCCAGCAGCTTGACGGCTTCTGGGGCCAACGTCCTGACTTTC. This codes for CASSLTASGANVLTF.